A selection of T cell receptor beta chains follows, all from one sample in a study of cytomegalovirus exposure and HLA in healthy donors. Clones were sequenced by immunoSEQ multiplex PCR, and TCRdb holds only the in-frame ones, with some missing. The sample shows about 140,000 clones, roughly 86% of them seen only once. The sample was PBMCs. The receptors were sampled from a young man in good health and CMV-seropositive. Each CDR3 is given with its conserved first and last residue. A D gene is named only where the DNA matches it firmly. The size entry is marked missing in some rows and otherwise reads once, few, many or a size class.

>.|TRBV5-1|.|TRBJ2-7
CASSLVGGAGDEQYF
TGCGCCAGCAGCTTGGTAGGGGGGGCAGGAGACGAGCAGTACTTC
>.|TRBV4-2|.|TRBJ1-5
CASSQDFSQPQHF
TGTGCCAGCAGCCAAGATTTTAGTCAGCCCCAGCATTTT
>TRBD1|TRBV7-9|.|TRBJ1-2
CASSYGQGAVDYGYTF
TGTGCCAGCAGCTACGGACAGGGGGCTGTAGACTATGGCTACACCTTC
>.|TRBV6-1|.|TRBJ1-6
CASSGPRSPLHF
TGTGCCAGCAGTGGGCCTAGGTCACCCCTCCACTTT
>TRBD1|TRBV5-5|.|TRBJ1-5
CASSYDRDQPQHF
TGTGCCAGCAGCTATGACAGGGACCAGCCCCAGCATTTT
>.|TRBV18|.|TRBJ1-1
CASSPIAPGMNTEAFF
TGTGCCAGCTCACCCATAGCTCCAGGGATGAACACTGAAGCTTTCTTT
>.|TRBV25-1|few|TRBJ1-4
CASRQGSEKLFF
TGTGCCAGCAGACAGGGTAGTGAAAAACTGTTTTTT
>TRBD1|TRBV5-1|.|TRBJ1-1
CASSQDGSGTGGRGAFF
TGCGCCAGCTCCCAGGATGGTTCGGGGACAGGGGGACGGGGAGCTTTCTTT
>.|TRBV6-5|few|TRBJ2-3
CASFPGGTDTQYF
TGTGCCAGCTTCCCAGGGGGCACAGATACGCAGTATTTT
>.|TRBV28|.|TRBJ1-2
CASSLNWSGANYGYTF
TGTGCCAGCAGTTTAAATTGGAGTGGAGCTAACTATGGCTACACCTTC
>.|TRBV28|.|TRBJ1-1
CASSFTALNTEAFF
TGTGCCAGCAGTTTTACAGCTTTGAACACTGAAGCTTTCTTT
>.|TRBV5-8|.|TRBJ2-6
CASSLASIPTSGANVLTF
TGTGCCAGCAGCTTGGCGTCAATTCCGACTTCTGGGGCCAACGTCCTGACTTTC
>TRBD1|TRBV15|.|TRBJ2-7
CATSTRDRVGEQYF
TGTGCCACCAGCACCCGGGACAGGGTGGGAGAGCAGTACTTC
>.|TRBV19|once|TRBJ2-2
CASSIGAAGELFF
TGTGCCAGTAGTATAGGTGCGGCCGGGGAGCTGTTTTTT
>.|TRBV19|.|TRBJ1-2
CASSMAGNGYTF
TGTGCCAGTAGTATGGCAGGGAATGGCTACACCTTC
>TRBD1|TRBV5-5|.|TRBJ2-7
CASSSFSGTGGYEQYF
TGTGCCAGCAGCTCTTTCTCCGGGACAGGGGGCTACGAGCAGTACTTC
>TRBD2|TRBV19|.|TRBJ2-3
CASSSPGLAGELDTQYF
TGTGCCAGTAGTTCTCCCGGACTAGCGGGAGAGCTAGATACGCAGTATTTT
>.|TRBV28|.|TRBJ1-5
CASSLRGATQPQHF
TGTGCCAGCAGTTTACGGGGGGCAACTCAGCCCCAGCATTTT
>TRBD2|TRBV5-1|few|TRBJ2-3
CASSPQRAGDTDTQYF
TGCGCCAGCAGCCCCCAGCGTGCGGGAGACACAGATACGCAGTATTTT
>.|TRBV18|.|TRBJ1-1
CASSPPRYAPNTEAFF
TGTGCCAGCTCACCACCGAGGTACGCTCCGAACACTGAAGCTTTCTTT
>.|TRBV4-1|.|TRBJ1-2
CASSLVTLHDGMRYTF
TGCGCCAGCAGCCTCGTAACCCTCCATGACGGGATGCGCTACACCTTC
>TRBD2|TRBV5-4|.|TRBJ2-5
CASSLYGAGGRLETQYF
TGTGCCAGCAGCTTGTACGGGGCGGGCGGGAGGTTAGAGACCCAGTACTTC
>.|TRBV10-3|.|TRBJ1-2
CAISETANYGYTF
TGTGCCATCAGTGAGACCGCGAACTATGGCTACACCTTC
>.|TRBV5-1|.|TRBJ1-2
CASSPSGVGGYTF
TGCGCCAGCAGCCCTTCAGGGGTTGGAGGCTACACCTTC
>.|TRBV9|.|TRBJ1-3
CASSADQSGFANTIYF
TGTGCCAGCAGCGCCGACCAGTCCGGGTTCGCAAACACCATATATTTT
>TRBD2|TRBV7-9|.|TRBJ2-1
CASSPPLLAGDQNEQFF
TGTGCCAGCAGCCCACCCTTACTAGCGGGAGATCAGAATGAGCAGTTCTTC
>.|TRBV30|.|TRBJ2-3
CAWSSADTQYF
TGTGCCTGGAGTTCGGCAGATACGCAGTATTTT
>TRBD1|TRBV30|.|TRBJ2-7
CAWSGTGVDEQYF
TGTGCCTGGTCCGGGACAGGGGTCGACGAGCAGTACTTC
>.|TRBV5-6|.|TRBJ2-7
CASTSVGGHQDRVYEQYF
TGTGCCAGCACCTCCGTGGGGGGTCATCAAGACAGGGTTTACGAGCAGTACTTC
>TRBD2|TRBV27|.|TRBJ2-7
CAGSPRLAGEYEQYF
TGTGCCGGCAGCCCAAGACTAGCGGGAGAGTACGAGCAGTACTTC
>.|TRBV9|.|TRBJ1-4
CASSWAGGNEKLFF
TGTGCCAGCAGCTGGGCTGGAGGCAATGAAAAACTGTTTTTT
>.|TRBV18|.|TRBJ2-7
CASSPRQEQQYF
TGTGCCAGCTCACCAAGGCAGGAACAGCAGTACTTC
>TRBD1|TRBV2|.|TRBJ2-5
CASSTGAQETQYF
TGTGCCAGCAGTACAGGGGCGCAAGAGACCCAGTACTTC
>TRBD1|TRBV15|.|TRBJ2-7
CATSSRHTGVDYEQYF
TGTGCCACCAGCAGCCGACACACAGGGGTGGACTACGAGCAGTACTTC
>.|TRBV7-9|.|TRBJ1-2
CASSATRGYTF
TGTGCCAGCAGCGCCACACGTGGCTACACCTTC
>.|TRBV11-2|.|TRBJ1-2
CASSSTGRPSGGYYGYTF
TGTGCCAGCAGCTCCACAGGGAGACCCTCGGGGGGATACTATGGCTACACCTTC
>.|TRBV28|few|TRBJ1-5
CASISSNQPQHF
TGTGCCAGCATATCTAGCAATCAGCCCCAGCATTTT
>.|TRBV11-3|.|TRBJ1-3
CASSLVFEVGGNTIYF
TGTGCCAGCAGCTTAGTGTTTGAGGTTGGCGGAAACACCATATATTTT
>.|TRBV5-1|.|TRBJ2-1
CASTTDSLYNEQFF
TGCGCCAGCACCACCGACAGTCTCTACAATGAGCAGTTCTTC
>TRBD1|TRBV28|.|TRBJ1-4
CASSLRTGAEKLFF
TGTGCCAGCAGTTTACGGACAGGGGCTGAAAAACTGTTTTTT
>TRBD2|TRBV28|.|TRBJ2-1
CASSERESYNEQFF
TGTGCCAGCAGCGAGCGGGAGTCCTACAATGAGCAGTTCTTC
>TRBD1|TRBV19|.|TRBJ1-1
CASRLQGSTEAFF
TGTGCCAGTAGGTTACAGGGGAGCACTGAAGCTTTCTTT
>.|TRBV7-9|few|TRBJ1-1
CASSLGGAEAFF
TGTGCCAGCAGCTTGGGAGGGGCTGAAGCTTTCTTT
>.|TRBV28|.|TRBJ1-1
CATEAGASTEAFF
TGTGCCACTGAGGCAGGGGCGAGCACTGAAGCTTTCTTT
>TRBD1|TRBV6-1|.|TRBJ2-7
CASSEWTGGTYEQYF
TGTGCCAGCAGTGAGTGGACAGGGGGCACCTACGAGCAGTACTTC
>TRBD1|TRBV7-9|.|TRBJ2-7
CASSSRDRGYEQYF
TGTGCCAGCAGCTCCCGGGACAGGGGCTACGAGCAGTACTTC
>.|TRBV10-3|.|TRBJ2-5
CAISDREETQYF
TGTGCCATCAGTGACAGGGAAGAGACCCAGTACTTC
>TRBD2|TRBV6-5|.|TRBJ2-1
CASSYQGLVINEQFF
TGTGCCAGCAGTTACCAGGGACTAGTGATCAATGAGCAGTTCTTC
>TRBD1|TRBV27|.|TRBJ2-2
CASSPTGQGVAGELFF
TGTGCCAGCAGTCCAACGGGACAGGGAGTAGCCGGGGAGCTGTTTTTT